Each of the 8 T cell receptor beta chains below was sequenced from the same sample in a study of cytomegalovirus exposure and HLA in healthy donors. Amplification used 60 Vbeta primers and 13 Jbeta primers. Produced via immunoSEQ multiplex PCR; TCRdb's table is partial and in-frame only. The table has 150,000 to 200,000 clones, 80% seen once. Sequencing was performed on PBMCs. These receptors were obtained from a boy aged 5-17 years in good health and CMV-seronegative.

The chain joins TRBV5-1 to TRBJ2-2, with TRBD2 matching over 7 bases. V shed 9 bases, J shed 5 bases, and the junction held 13 bases outside the gene matches. The CDR3 loop spans 15 amino acids. Germline lookup yields CDR1 SGHRS and CDR2 YFSETQ. The CDR3 DNA sequence: TGCGCCACCAAAACGGACGGGGGGTGGACCGGGGAGCTGTTTTTT. It yields the protein CATKTDGGWTGELFF.

The V gene is TRBV19, the J gene TRBJ2-1, with D perhaps TRBD1 (6 bases). CDR1 and CDR2 (germline): LNHDA, SQIVND (reference sequence). The CDR3 extends over 15 amino acids. V was shortened by 0 bases and J by 8 bases, with 14 bases between the two germline ends. DNA of the CDR3: TGTGCCAGTAGTATAGACCGACAGGTTAGGGATGAGCAGTTCTTC. It yields the protein CASSIDRQVRDEQFF.

The chain uses TRBV19 and TRBJ1-2; no reliable D call. The ends were cut back, 4 bases at V and 2 bases at J, with 11 bases in the middle. The CDR3 totals 14 residues. Germline V gene lookup returns CDR1 LNHDA and CDR2 SQIVND (reference sequence). The CDR3 reads CASSTETGNYGYTF. CDR3 bases: TGTGCCAGTAGTACCGAGACGGGGAACTATGGCTACACCTTC.

Only one count was recorded for this clone. The sample holds other DNA sequences that translate to the same CDR3. This chain connects TRBV29-1 to TRBJ1-1; 7 nucleotides line up with TRBD1. Germline assignment: CDR1 SQVTM and CDR2 ANQGSEA. There are 12 residues in the CDR3. Trimming removed 3 bases from V and 5 bases from J; junction bases left unmatched: 3. The DNA of the CDR3 is TGCAGCGTTGATCCAGGGGGAACTGAAGCTTTCTTT. Its protein is CSVDPGGTEAFF. Supplemented by reference TRBV29-1 and TRBJ1-1, the full variable domain reads SAVISQKPSRDICQRGTSLTIQCQVDSQVTMMFWYRQQPGQSLTLIATANQGSEATYESGFVIDKFPISRPNLTFSTLTVSNMSPEDSSIYLCSVDPGGTEAFFGQGTRLTVV.

The chain links TRBV19 to TRBJ1-2; 8 bases are shared with TRBD1. J gave up 8 bases and V 2 bases, and 10 bases lay outside the gene matches. The CDR3 spans 15 residues. Germline V lookup: CDR1 LNHDA, CDR2 SQIVND (reference sequence). CDR3 loop: CASSISRTGLVGYTF. The CDR3 DNA follows: TGTGCCAGTAGTATATCAAGGACAGGGCTTGTCGGCTACACCTTC.

The chain couples TRBV18 to TRBJ2-4; weak D call: TRBD1 (6 bases). Looked up from germline, CDR1 is KGHSH and CDR2 is LQKENI. V lost 2 bases, J lost 0 bases, and 17 bases lay in between. This CDR3 is 18 amino acids long. The CDR3 reads CASSPLAGERLAKNIQYF. The CDR3 coding sequence is TGTGCCAGCTCACCATTGGCAGGGGAAAGGTTAGCCAAAAACATTCAGTACTTC.

The rearrangement uses TRBV28 and TRBJ1-5, with TRBD1 matching over 9 bases. CDR1 and CDR2 from the germline V gene are MDHEN and SYDVKM. This CDR3 is built from 14 residues. The trim removed 4 bases at V and 6 bases at J, leaving 4 bases unmatched. CDR3 in amino acids: CASSSGQGSQPQHF. CDR3 coding DNA: TGTGCCAGCAGTTCAGGACAGGGGAGTCAGCCCCAGCATTTT.

The chain carries TRBV19 and TRBJ2-5; D might be TRBD2 (5 bases). Germline assignment: CDR1 LNHDA and CDR2 SQIVND (reference sequence). This CDR3 region has 15 residues. Trimming cost V 0 bases and J 5 bases, with 13 bases left between them. This chain's CDR3 is CASSIDRGAPETQYF. For the CDR3, the DNA is TGTGCCAGTAGTATAGATCGGGGTGCCCCGGAGACCCAGTACTTC.